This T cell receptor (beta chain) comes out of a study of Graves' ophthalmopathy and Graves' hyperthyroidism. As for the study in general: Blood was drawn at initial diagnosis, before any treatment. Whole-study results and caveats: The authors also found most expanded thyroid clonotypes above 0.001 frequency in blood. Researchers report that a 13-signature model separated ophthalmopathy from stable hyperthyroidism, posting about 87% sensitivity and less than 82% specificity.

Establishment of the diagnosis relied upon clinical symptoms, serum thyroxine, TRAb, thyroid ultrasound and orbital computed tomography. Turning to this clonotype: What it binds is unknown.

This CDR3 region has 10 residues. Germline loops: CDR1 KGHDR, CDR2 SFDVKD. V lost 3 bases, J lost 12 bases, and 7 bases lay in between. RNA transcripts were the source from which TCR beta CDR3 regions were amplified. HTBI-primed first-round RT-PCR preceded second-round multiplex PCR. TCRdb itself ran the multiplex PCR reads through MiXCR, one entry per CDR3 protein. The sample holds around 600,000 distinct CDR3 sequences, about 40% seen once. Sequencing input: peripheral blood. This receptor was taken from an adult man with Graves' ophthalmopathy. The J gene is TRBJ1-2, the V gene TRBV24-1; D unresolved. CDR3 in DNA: TGTGCCACCAGTGATCCTGGAAACACCTTC. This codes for CATSDPGNTF.